The 14 T cell receptor beta chains below come from one sample, sequenced in a study of blood T cells in healthy people across ages. Using a J-beta primer mix together with a sample-barcoded 5' primer, a second PCR was run for about 6 to 12 cycles. TCRdb used MiXCR to reprocess the 5' RACE reads, holding one entry per CDR3 protein. The sample has approximately 800,000 distinct CDR3 sequences; roughly 60% are singletons. The material sequenced was blood. Receptors were obtained from a man aged 25-40 years in good health.

This rearrangement joins TRBV6-2 or TRBV6-3 to TRBJ1-2; no clear D. This CDR3 spans 14 amino acids. CDR1 is MNHEY, CDR2 SVGEGT, per germline. V was clipped by 2 bases and J by 6 bases, with 13 bases between them. The CDR3 nucleotides are TGTGCCAGCAGTTACCTGGAACAGAGGGATGGCTACACCTTC. This codes for CASSYLEQRDGYTF.

This clonotype was observed a handful of times. The gene calls are TRBV29-1 and TRBJ2-7; 7 nucleotides align to TRBD1. From germline, CDR1 is SQVTM and CDR2 ANQGSEA. The length of the CDR3 is 16 residues. V lost 0 bases to trimming and J lost 3 bases; unmatched junction nucleotides: 11. CDR3 sequence reads: CSVEDWDSSLSYEQYF. CDR3 in DNA: TGCAGCGTTGAAGATTGGGACAGTTCCTTAAGCTACGAGCAGTACTTC.

This clonotype occurred a few times. V gene TRBV5-1 combines with J gene TRBJ2-7, with D possibly called TRBD1 or TRBD2 (6 bases each). The CDR3 contains 15 residues. CDR1 and CDR2 from the germline V gene are SGHRS and YFSETQ. V was pared by 1 base and J by 6 bases, with 17 bases between. For the CDR3, the DNA is TGCGCCAGCAGCTTGTCTGCAGGGGAGGTCCGCGAGCAGTACTTC. This encodes CASSLSAGEVREQYF.

The V call is TRBV6-2 or TRBV6-3, the J call TRBJ1-5, with D unresolved. Deletions cut 5 bases from V and 3 bases from J, with 5 bases between. The CDR3 spans 12 residues. CDR1 is MNHEY and CDR2 is SVGEGT in the germline V gene. In DNA, the CDR3 is TGTGCCAGCAGTAACCCCAATCAGCCCCAGCATTTT. This gives the protein CASSNPNQPQHF.

This clonotype was found a few times. This rearrangement joins TRBV7-2 to TRBJ2-1, with D possibly TRBD2 on 6 matching bases. This CDR3 has 17 amino acids. V lost 5 bases and J lost 4, with 21 bases in between. Germline V gene data show CDR1 as SGHTA and CDR2 as FQGNSA. The chain's CDR3 is CASSPSPLGGLYNEQFF. CDR3 bases: TGTGCCAGCAGCCCCTCCCCCCTTGGGGGGTTGTACAATGAGCAGTTCTTC.

J is TRBJ2-7 and V is TRBV28; D possibly corresponds to TRBD2 (7 bases). Per the germline V gene, CDR1 is MDHEN and CDR2 is SYDVKM. Trimming cost V 5 bases and J 7 bases, with 21 bases left between them. This CDR3 has 15 residues. The CDR3 coding sequence is TGTGCCAGCAGTCTCCTGGGGGGGGACATAGGGGAGCAGTACTTC. Encoded protein: CASSLLGGDIGEQYF.

The chain links TRBV4-1 to TRBJ2-5; D uncertain. Trimming removed 4 bases at V and 5 bases at J, with 17 bases between. The CDR3 runs to 15 residues. CDR1 is MGHRA and CDR2 is YSYEKL in the germline V gene. The CDR3 DNA sequence: TGCGCCAGCAGCCCGATCCCCACCAACGGGGAGACCCAGTACTTC. Its translation is CASSPIPTNGETQYF.

The chain's CDR3 is CASRGLEPKNIQYF. Here the CDR3 DNA reads TGTGCCAGCAGGGGATTGGAGCCCAAAAACATTCAGTACTTC. This rearrangement joins TRBV2 to TRBJ2-4; D not resolved. CDR1 is SNHLY and CDR2 is FYNNEI in the germline V gene. Trimming pared 6 bases from V and 2 bases from J, leaving 11 bases between. The CDR3 runs 14 residues.

V gene TRBV5-8 combines with J gene TRBJ1-4, with D unresolved. CDR3 length: 14 amino acids. V lost 0 bases to trimming and J lost 3 bases, with 6 bases between them. In germline, CDR1 is SGHTS, CDR2 YDEGEE. This CDR3 reads CASSLENSNEKLFF. The CDR3 bases are TGTGCCAGCAGCTTGGAAAATTCTAATGAAAAACTGTTTTTT.

This rearrangement joins TRBV20-1 to TRBJ2-6; TRBD1 matches at 7 bases. The CDR3 length is 15 residues. The germline V gene encodes CDR1 DFQATT and CDR2 SNEGSKA (reference sequence). After removal of 6 bases from V and 0 bases from J, the junction contained 5 bases not matched to a gene. For the CDR3, the DNA is TGCAGTGCCAACAGGGGTACCTCTGGGGCCAACGTCCTGACTTTC. Translated, it gives CSANRGTSGANVLTF.

The genes are TRBV11-1 and TRBJ2-3; no clear D gene. Germline values: CDR1 SGHAT, CDR2 FQDESV (reference sequence). The CDR3 length is 14 residues. V was trimmed by 7 bases and J by 0 bases, leaving 11 bases between them. The CDR3 loop reads CASTVGRSTDTQYF. Written as DNA, the CDR3 is TGTGCCAGCACAGTTGGACGGAGCACAGATACGCAGTATTTT. Full variable domain (missing parts from reference TRBV11-1 and TRBJ2-3): EAEVAQSPRYKITEKSQAVAFWCDPISGHATLYWYRQILGQGPELLVQFQDESVVDDSQLPKDRFSAERLKGVDSTLKIQPAELGDSAMYLCASTVGRSTDTQYFGPGTRLTVL.

The chain uses TRBV5-1 and TRBJ1-6; 7 bases agree with TRBD1. In germline, CDR1 is SGHRS, CDR2 YFSETQ. The CDR3 has 15 amino acids. J lost 7 bases, V lost 3 bases, and 7 bases had no gene match. CDR3 protein: CASSSTTGVNSPLHF. DNA of the CDR3: TGCGCCAGCAGCTCCACTACAGGGGTGAATTCACCCCTCCACTTT. The full variable domain, its missing parts supplied by reference TRBV5-1 and TRBJ1-6, is KAGVTQTPRYLIKTRGQQVTLSCSPISGHRSVSWYQQTPGQGLQFLFEYFSETQRNKGNFPGRFSGRQFSNSRSEMNVSTLELGDSALYLCASSSTTGVNSPLHFGNGTRLTVT.

V and J are TRBV7-9 and TRBJ1-1; D is undetermined. This CDR3 region has 13 residues. V was clipped by 7 bases and J by 1 base, with 10 bases between them. The germline gives CDR1 SEHNR, CDR2 FQNEAQ (reference sequence). CDR3 sequence reads: CASTRNSNTEAFF. As DNA, the CDR3 is TGTGCCAGCACCAGAAACTCGAACACTGAAGCTTTCTTT.

This chain connects TRBV29-1 to TRBJ2-7; 8 nucleotides line up with TRBD1. Germline values: CDR1 SQVTM, CDR2 ANQGSEA. The trim removed 5 bases at V and 6 bases at J, leaving 9 bases unmatched. The CDR3 spans 13 residues. The CDR3 protein is CSVTGTGSGEQYF. Here the CDR3 DNA reads TGCAGCGTTACGGGGACAGGATCTGGCGAGCAGTACTTC.